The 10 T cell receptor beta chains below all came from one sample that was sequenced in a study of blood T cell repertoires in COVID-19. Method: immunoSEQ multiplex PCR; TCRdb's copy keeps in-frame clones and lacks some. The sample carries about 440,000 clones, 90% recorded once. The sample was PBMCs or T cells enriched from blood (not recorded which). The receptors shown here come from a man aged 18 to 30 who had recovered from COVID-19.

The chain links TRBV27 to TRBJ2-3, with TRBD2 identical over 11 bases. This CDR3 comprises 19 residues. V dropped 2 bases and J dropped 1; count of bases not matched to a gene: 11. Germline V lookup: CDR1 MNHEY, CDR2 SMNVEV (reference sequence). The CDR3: CASSLLSSGGARGTDTQYF. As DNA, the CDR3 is TGTGCCAGCAGTTTACTAAGTAGCGGGGGGGCTCGGGGCACAGATACGCAGTATTTT.

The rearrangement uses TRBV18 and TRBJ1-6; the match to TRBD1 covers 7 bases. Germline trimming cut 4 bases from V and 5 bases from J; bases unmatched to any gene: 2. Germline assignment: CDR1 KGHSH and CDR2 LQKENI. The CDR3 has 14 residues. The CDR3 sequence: CASSQGQNNSPLHF. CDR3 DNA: TGTGCCAGCTCACAGGGACAGAATAATTCACCCCTCCACTTT.

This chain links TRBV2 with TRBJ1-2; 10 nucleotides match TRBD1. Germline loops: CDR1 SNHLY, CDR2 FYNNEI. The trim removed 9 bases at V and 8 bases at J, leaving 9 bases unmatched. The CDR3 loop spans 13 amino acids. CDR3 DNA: TGTGCCAGTGAGACAGGGGGCGTAGGGGGCTACACCTTC. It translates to CASETGGVGGYTF.

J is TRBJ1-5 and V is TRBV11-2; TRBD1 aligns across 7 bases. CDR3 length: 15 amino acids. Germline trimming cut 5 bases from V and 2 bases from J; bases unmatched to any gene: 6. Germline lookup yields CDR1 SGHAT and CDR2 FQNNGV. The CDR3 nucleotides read TGTGCCAGCAGCAAAAGTACAGGGGGCAATCAGCCCCAGCATTTT. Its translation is CASSKSTGGNQPQHF.

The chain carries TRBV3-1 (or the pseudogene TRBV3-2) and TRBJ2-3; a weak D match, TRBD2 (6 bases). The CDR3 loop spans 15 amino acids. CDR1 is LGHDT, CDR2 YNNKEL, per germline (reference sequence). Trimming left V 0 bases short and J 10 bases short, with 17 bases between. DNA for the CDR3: TGTGCCAGCAGCCAAGATCTCCGGACTACTTCTTCGCAGTATTTT. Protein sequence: CASSQDLRTTSSQYF.

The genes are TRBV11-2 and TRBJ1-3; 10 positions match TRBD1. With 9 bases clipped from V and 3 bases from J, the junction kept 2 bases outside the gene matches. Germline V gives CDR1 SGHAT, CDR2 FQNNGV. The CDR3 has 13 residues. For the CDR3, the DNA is TGTGCCAGTGACAGGGGGCTTGGAAACACCATATATTTT. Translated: CASDRGLGNTIYF.

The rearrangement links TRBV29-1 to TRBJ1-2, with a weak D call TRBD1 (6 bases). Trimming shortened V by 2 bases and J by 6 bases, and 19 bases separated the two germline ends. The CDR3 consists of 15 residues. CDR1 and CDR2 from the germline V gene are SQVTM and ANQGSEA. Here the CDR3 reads CSVESHTGIRHGYTF. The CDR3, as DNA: TGCAGCGTTGAATCCCATACAGGGATAAGGCATGGCTACACCTTC. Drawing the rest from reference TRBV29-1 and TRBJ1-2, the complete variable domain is SAVISQKPSRDICQRGTSLTIQCQVDSQVTMMFWYRQQPGQSLTLIATANQGSEATYESGFVIDKFPISRPNLTFSTLTVSNMSPEDSSIYLCSVESHTGIRHGYTFGSGTRLTVV.

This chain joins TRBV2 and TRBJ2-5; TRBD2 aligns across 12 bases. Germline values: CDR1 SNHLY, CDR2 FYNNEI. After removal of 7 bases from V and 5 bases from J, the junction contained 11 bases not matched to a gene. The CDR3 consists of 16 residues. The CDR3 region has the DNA TGTGCCAGCATGGGGCTAGCGGGAGGGCCGGCGGAGACCCAGTACTTC. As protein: CASMGLAGGPAETQYF. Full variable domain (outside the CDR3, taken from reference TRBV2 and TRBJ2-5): EPEVTQTPSHQVTQMGQEVILRCVPISNHLYFYWYRQILGQKVEFLVSFYNNEISEKSEIFDDQFSVERPDGSNFTLKIRSTKLEDSAMYFCASMGLAGGPAETQYFGPGTRLLVL.

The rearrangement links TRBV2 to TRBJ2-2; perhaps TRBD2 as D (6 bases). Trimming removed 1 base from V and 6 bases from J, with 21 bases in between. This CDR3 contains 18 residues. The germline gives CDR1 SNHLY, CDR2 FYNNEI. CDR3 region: CASSEDPGLAIGSGELFF. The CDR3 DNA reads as TGTGCCAGCAGTGAAGACCCGGGACTTGCAATTGGGTCCGGGGAGCTGTTTTTT.

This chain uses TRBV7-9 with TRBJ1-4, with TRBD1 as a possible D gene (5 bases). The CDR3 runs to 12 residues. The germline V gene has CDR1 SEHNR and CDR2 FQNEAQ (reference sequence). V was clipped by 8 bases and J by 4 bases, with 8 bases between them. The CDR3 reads CASGGGNEKLFF. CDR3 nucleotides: TGTGCCAGCGGGGGAGGTAATGAAAAACTGTTTTTT. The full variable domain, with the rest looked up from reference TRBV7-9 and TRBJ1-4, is DTGVSQNPRHKITKRGQNVTFRCDPISEHNRLYWYRQTLGQGPEFLTYFQNEAQLEKSRLLSDRFSAERPKGSFSTLEIQRTEQGDSAMYLCASGGGNEKLFFGSGTQLSVL.